This T cell receptor beta chain emerged from a study of OX40 agonist ivuxolimab in advanced cancers. Whole-study context: The treatment was a fully human IgG2 OX40 agonist, ivuxolimab.

Germline lookup yields CDR1 LNHDA and CDR2 SQIVND (reference sequence). CDR3 length: 14 amino acids. V shed 5 bases and J 1 base; nucleotides not matched to a gene: 1. Here immunoSEQ multiplex PCR was the method, and the copy in TCRdb shows in-frame clones only, minus some. The sample lists around 18,000 clones, over 80% occurring once. This specimen was CD4+ or CD8+ T cells sorted from blood, taken in a trial of the OX40 agonist ivuxolimab. This receptor was obtained from an adult with an advanced solid tumor such as melanoma, head and neck, liver or kidney cancer. V usage is TRBV19 and J usage is TRBJ1-2, with 10 bases identical to TRBD1. CDR3 residues: CASSWTGGNYGYTF. CDR3 DNA: TGTGCCAGTAGTTGGACAGGGGGTAACTATGGCTACACCTTC.